This TCR beta chain was sequenced for a study of shared clonotypes between healthy human individuals (TCRdb year 2020). Some background on the complete study: A couple of women and a few men aged 18 to 49 years were included in the cohort. Leukapheresis yielded between about 0.85 and 10 billion PBMCs per donor. To estimate repertoire size and how much clonotype sharing occurs between individuals, the study deeply sequenced the blood TCR repertoires of roughly 5 healthy adults. Different laboratories and diverse techniques were used to prepare libraries and sequence TCR repertoires, to increase sequencing depth and limit assay-specific biases. Per donor, three plates each were used for CD4 naive and CD4 memory, two for CD8 naive, and one for CD8 memory.

As concerns this clone: The clone's antigen remains unknown. No base quality values were provided; no much bigger clone lies one nucleotide off.

Using the deep immunoSEQ assay, TCR CDR3 regions were amplified from genomic DNA by multiplex PCR. Genomic DNA extracted from each cell subset was distributed evenly over all wells of several immunoSEQ 96-well plates, and each plate served as one replicate. For sorted subsets, roughly 200 ng of genomic DNA, equivalent to some 30,000 T cell genomes, went into each replicate PCR. Purified libraries were measured with a Qubit 3.0 fluorometer, size-checked on a Bioanalyzer 2100, and measured again with the KAPA Library Quantification kit. Every immunoSEQ 96-well plate was sequenced on a dedicated single-read 150-cycle Illumina NextSeq 550 flow cell. On the study's bioinformatics: The immunoSEQ output contained only junctional sequences without quality scores, so filtering could not match that applied to full-length reads. Sequences were annotated with PyIR, a Python wrapper for IgBLAST v1.9, using IMGT germline references to assign V/J genes and CDR3. Any read was removed if the V/J assignment was weak (E-value above 1e-6), the CDR3 was missing, or the read contained stop codons, out-of-frame junctions, or ambiguous translated residues. V3J clonotypes were defined as sequences sharing the same inferred V gene, J gene, and CDR3 amino acid sequence. The percentage overlap between two repertoires was calculated by dividing the number of shared unique clonotypes by the size of the smaller repertoire. RTK rarefaction, the Chao1 estimator, and Recon v2.1 estimates of unobserved clonotypes were used to assess repertoire richness. OLGA was used to compute generation probabilities for all TCRbeta clonotypes that the gDNA method yielded from a handful of donors. The table was pulled from immuneACCESS by TCRdb, which kept in-frame rearrangements only. Such tables lose some clones; where checked, under half of the loss comes from unresolved V genes, and the rest has no known cause. V and J calls and clone size are given by that table; D and trimming were obtained from the DNA. The sample profile shows approximately 1.9 million clones; around 93% of them were found once. The ten top clones hold less than 2% of the sample.

Including the terminal cysteine and phenylalanine, the CDR3 comprises 14 residues. Only the CDR3 region is kept as DNA, spanning 42 bases read in frame from base 1. The germline V gene provides CDR1 SGHRS and CDR2 YFSETQ. Trimmed from V: 4 bases; trimmed from J: 4 bases; junction bases lacking a gene match: 7. Broad study findings and their caveats: Sampling was restricted to blood, and TCR repertoires in tissues likely differ from the TCR repertoires found in blood. Incomplete sequencing was indicated by rarefaction of sorted-subset datasets, despite the large sequencing depth. Clonotypes shared by all four sorted-subset donors showed higher generation probabilities than non-shared clonotypes. The small number of donors limited the genetic and exposure-history diversity represented. Estimated clonotype richness was generally larger for naive than for memory subsets. Based on pairwise subsampling, the degree of clonotype sharing among donors was expected to be affected by sequencing depth. Across four donors, approximately 4.6% of naive CD4, 3.5% of naive CD8, around 2.5% of memory CD4, and under 0.45% of memory CD8 clonotypes were shared.

For the CD8 naive samples, CD45RO-negative cells were positively selected for CCR7, yielding a CD45RA+CCR7+ population from which TemRA cells were excluded. The donors were healthy, HIV-negative adults with no recently reported acute infections or vaccinations. Only Caucasian adults living in Nashville, Tennessee, USA were represented among the donors. Blood was obtained by leukapheresis, after which PBMCs were separated by Ficoll-Histopaque density gradient centrifugation and cryopreserved in liquid nitrogen vapor phase. Analytical flow cytometry was used to check the purity and quantity of each magnetically sorted T cell population. From each sorted fraction, genomic DNA was isolated and quantified by UV absorbance on a Nanodrop 2000c.

This chain is built from TRBV5-1 and TRBJ1-1, with 7 bases aligning to TRBD1. This TCR was recovered from a man aged 18 to 30 in good health. Some clones in this sample may be carry-over from other donors' samples. Sequenced: naive CD8+ T cells from PBMCs. Reading the label with the study, this specimen's cell subset or site is: CD45RA+CCR7+. The DNA sequence follows: TGCGCCAGCAGCCCTCAGGGGGTGAGCACTGAAGCTTTCTTT. Its amino acids are CASSPQGVSTEAFF.